The rows below give T cell receptor beta chains drawn from one sample of a study of blood T cells in healthy people across ages. TCRdb processed the 5' RACE reads anew with MiXCR; each CDR3 protein has one entry. Found here are around 900,000 distinct CDR3 sequences, roughly 26% of them singletons; the top ten hold roughly a sixth. Sequences were obtained from blood. These receptors all come from a woman of 80 years or more in good health. Both conserved end residues are part of each CDR3. Each record gives: J gene, V gene, CDR3 protein.

j_call: TRBJ2-7
v_call: TRBV7-9
cdr3_aa: CASSLGTGVAYEQYF

j_call: TRBJ1-2
v_call: TRBV28
cdr3_aa: CASRLRAEGYGYTF

j_call: TRBJ2-7
v_call: TRBV7-2
cdr3_aa: CASSLVHGLLNEQYF

j_call: TRBJ2-5
v_call: TRBV20-1
cdr3_aa: CSARDPRGRTETQYF

j_call: TRBJ2-3
v_call: TRBV5-1
cdr3_aa: CASSLTGASTDTQYF

j_call: TRBJ2-7
v_call: TRBV5-4
cdr3_aa: CASSLVGAGAYEQYF

j_call: TRBJ1-1
v_call: TRBV11-2
cdr3_aa: CASSPRWGPGSEAFF

j_call: TRBJ1-1
v_call: TRBV20-1
cdr3_aa: CSAKRQILNTEAFF

j_call: TRBJ1-4
v_call: TRBV20-1
cdr3_aa: CSATGTVGEKLFF

j_call: TRBJ1-3
v_call: TRBV25-1
cdr3_aa: CASSDPGYPGNTIYF

j_call: TRBJ2-7
v_call: TRBV7-2
cdr3_aa: CASSSGTYGTQYF

j_call: TRBJ2-1
v_call: TRBV12-3/TRBV12-4
cdr3_aa: CASSLGGLAGLNEQFF

j_call: TRBJ2-2
v_call: TRBV4-2
cdr3_aa: CASSLRTSGGPRRTGELFF

j_call: TRBJ2-1
v_call: TRBV6-2/TRBV6-3
cdr3_aa: CASSYIEGLAGSNEQFF

j_call: TRBJ2-1
v_call: TRBV6-5
cdr3_aa: CASSYSYGTSGGIAFF

j_call: TRBJ1-2
v_call: TRBV20-1
cdr3_aa: CSASRTGGGYTF

j_call: TRBJ2-2
v_call: TRBV28
cdr3_aa: CASGTTYTGELFF

j_call: TRBJ1-1
v_call: TRBV7-6
cdr3_aa: CASRKGASTEAFF

j_call: TRBJ2-6
v_call: TRBV2
cdr3_aa: CASLPRSGANVLTF

j_call: TRBJ1-2
v_call: TRBV4-3
cdr3_aa: CASSQDQIGSYGYTF

j_call: TRBJ2-7
v_call: TRBV27
cdr3_aa: CASSFSGQDPYEQYF

j_call: TRBJ1-2
v_call: TRBV6-5
cdr3_aa: CASIPRQGARNYGYTF

j_call: TRBJ1-5
v_call: TRBV4-3
cdr3_aa: CASSQDLDRGLYGNQPQHF

j_call: TRBJ2-3
v_call: TRBV12-3/TRBV12-4
cdr3_aa: CASSLLAGGQGDTQYF

j_call: TRBJ1-5
v_call: TRBV20-1
cdr3_aa: CSATRGGSNQPQHF

j_call: TRBJ2-7
v_call: TRBV7-2
cdr3_aa: CASSGPIGHYEQYF

j_call: TRBJ1-5
v_call: TRBV7-9
cdr3_aa: CASSLGEISNQPQHF

j_call: TRBJ2-3
v_call: TRBV20-1
cdr3_aa: CSAVNRGRASDTQYF

j_call: TRBJ1-6
v_call: TRBV7-2
cdr3_aa: CASSRSGAPNSPLHF

j_call: TRBJ1-2
v_call: TRBV5-1
cdr3_aa: CASSLRPGYGYTF

j_call: TRBJ1-1
v_call: TRBV10-3
cdr3_aa: CAISESGAVGEAFF

j_call: TRBJ2-5
v_call: TRBV2
cdr3_aa: CASSLRTGGGETQYF

j_call: TRBJ2-5
v_call: TRBV24-1
cdr3_aa: CATSGGRWSETQYF

j_call: TRBJ1-6
v_call: TRBV7-6
cdr3_aa: CASRRTGRSPLHF

j_call: TRBJ1-2
v_call: TRBV6-5
cdr3_aa: CASSYSWGRAESGYTF

j_call: TRBJ1-4
v_call: TRBV7-9
cdr3_aa: CASSSSSGGSKKLFF

j_call: TRBJ1-2
v_call: TRBV12-3/TRBV12-4
cdr3_aa: CASRRGQTYGYTF

j_call: TRBJ1-5
v_call: TRBV7-9
cdr3_aa: CASSPQGSRNQPQHF

j_call: TRBJ1-1
v_call: TRBV6-2/TRBV6-3
cdr3_aa: CASSSPADRTEAFF

j_call: TRBJ1-2
v_call: TRBV9
cdr3_aa: CASSEAGTANYGYTF

j_call: TRBJ1-5
v_call: TRBV6-6
cdr3_aa: CASSHVDRGPNQPQHF

j_call: TRBJ2-1
v_call: TRBV20-1
cdr3_aa: CSAGTSGRIFEQFF

j_call: TRBJ1-2
v_call: TRBV27
cdr3_aa: CASSRDGSLYANYGYTF

j_call: TRBJ2-5
v_call: TRBV12-3/TRBV12-4
cdr3_aa: CASSRFSWRGSETQYF

j_call: TRBJ2-1
v_call: TRBV10-2
cdr3_aa: CASSAVPGLAGGRMGEQFF

j_call: TRBJ2-7
v_call: TRBV3-1
cdr3_aa: CASSLGRITYEQYF

j_call: TRBJ2-1
v_call: TRBV5-1
cdr3_aa: CASNPLAGGPNEQFF

j_call: TRBJ1-5
v_call: TRBV28
cdr3_aa: CASRATNQPQHF

j_call: TRBJ2-6
v_call: TRBV6-2/TRBV6-3
cdr3_aa: CASSRGGGLSGANVLTF